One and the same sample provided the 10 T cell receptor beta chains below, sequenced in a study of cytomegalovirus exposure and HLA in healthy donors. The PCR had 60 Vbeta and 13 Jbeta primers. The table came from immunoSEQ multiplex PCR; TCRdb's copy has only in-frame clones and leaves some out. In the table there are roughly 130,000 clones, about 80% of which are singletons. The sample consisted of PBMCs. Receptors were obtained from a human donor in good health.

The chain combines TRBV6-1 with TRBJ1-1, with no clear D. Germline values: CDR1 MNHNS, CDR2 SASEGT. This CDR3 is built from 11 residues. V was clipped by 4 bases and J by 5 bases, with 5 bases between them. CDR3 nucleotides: TGTGCCAGCAGTGTACGGACTGAAGCTTTCTTT. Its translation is CASSVRTEAFF.

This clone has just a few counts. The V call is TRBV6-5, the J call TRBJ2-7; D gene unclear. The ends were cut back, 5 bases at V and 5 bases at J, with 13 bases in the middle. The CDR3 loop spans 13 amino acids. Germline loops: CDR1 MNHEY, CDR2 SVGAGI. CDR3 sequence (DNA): TGTGCCAGCAGTAAAGGAGCTACTCACGAGCAGTACTTC. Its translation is CASSKGATHEQYF.

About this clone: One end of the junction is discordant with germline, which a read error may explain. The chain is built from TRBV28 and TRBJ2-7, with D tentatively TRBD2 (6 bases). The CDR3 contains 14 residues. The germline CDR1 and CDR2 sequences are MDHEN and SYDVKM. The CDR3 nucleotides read TGTGCCAGCACTTTAGGAGGGTTCTCCTACGAGCAGTACTTC. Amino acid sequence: CASTLGGFSYEQYF.

The CDR3 nucleotides read TGCAGCGTTGAGGGGCCAGGGGGGTACAATGAGCAGTTCTTC. As protein: CSVEGPGGYNEQFF. This sequence joins TRBV29-1 and TRBJ2-1; D may be TRBD1 (7 bases). Trimming shortened V by 3 bases and J by 4 bases, and 13 bases separated the two germline ends. The V gene's germline CDR1 is SQVTM and CDR2 ANQGSEA. The CDR3 runs 14 residues.

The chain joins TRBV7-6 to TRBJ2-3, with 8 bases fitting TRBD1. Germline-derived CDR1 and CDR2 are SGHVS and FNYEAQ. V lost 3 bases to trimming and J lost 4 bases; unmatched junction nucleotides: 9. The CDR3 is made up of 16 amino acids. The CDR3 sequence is CASSFVYRGAPDTQYF. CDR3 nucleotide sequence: TGTGCCAGCAGCTTCGTTTACAGGGGGGCGCCAGATACGCAGTATTTT.

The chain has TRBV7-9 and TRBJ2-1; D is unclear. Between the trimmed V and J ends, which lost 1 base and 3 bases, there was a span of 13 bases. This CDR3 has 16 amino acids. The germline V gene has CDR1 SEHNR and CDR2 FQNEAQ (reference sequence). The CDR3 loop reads CASSLDGRGGYNEQFF. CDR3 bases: TGTGCCAGCAGCTTAGACGGTAGAGGCGGCTACAATGAGCAGTTCTTC.

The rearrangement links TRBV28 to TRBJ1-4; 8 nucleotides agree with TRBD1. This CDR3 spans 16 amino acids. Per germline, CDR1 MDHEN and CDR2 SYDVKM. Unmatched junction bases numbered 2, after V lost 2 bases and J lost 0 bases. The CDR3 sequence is CASSLQGASTNEKLFF. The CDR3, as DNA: TGTGCCAGCAGTTTACAGGGGGCGTCAACTAATGAAAAACTGTTTTTT. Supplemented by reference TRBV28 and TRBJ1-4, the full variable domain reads DVKVTQSSRYLVKRTGEKVFLECVQDMDHENMFWYRQDPGLGLRLIYFSYDVKMKEKGDIPEGYSVSREKKERFSLILESASTNQTSMYLCASSLQGASTNEKLFFGSGTQLSVL.

The CDR3 region has the DNA TGTGCCAGCAGTTACTCAAAGGGGCGGGGTGGCTACACCTTC. It translates to CASSYSKGRGGYTF. The rearrangement links TRBV6-5 to TRBJ1-2, with D maybe TRBD1 (5 bases). Germline V CDR1 and CDR2: MNHEY, SVGAGI. Between the trimmed V and J ends, which lost 0 bases and 7 bases, there was a span of 12 bases. The CDR3 runs to 14 residues.

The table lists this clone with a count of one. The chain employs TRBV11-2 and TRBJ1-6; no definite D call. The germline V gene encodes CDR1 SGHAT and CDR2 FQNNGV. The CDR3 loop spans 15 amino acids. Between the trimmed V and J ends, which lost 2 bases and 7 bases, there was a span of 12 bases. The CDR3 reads CASSLNRGGNSPLHF. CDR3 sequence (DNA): TGTGCCAGCAGCTTAAATAGAGGAGGAAATTCACCCCTCCACTTT.

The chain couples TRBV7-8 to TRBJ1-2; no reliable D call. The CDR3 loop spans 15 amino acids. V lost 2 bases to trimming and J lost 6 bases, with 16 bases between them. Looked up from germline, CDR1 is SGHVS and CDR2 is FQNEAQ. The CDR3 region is CASSLPPIRVNGYTF. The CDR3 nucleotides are TGTGCCAGCAGCTTACCTCCTATCCGGGTTAATGGCTACACCTTC.